What follows are 15 T cell receptor beta chains derived from one specimen sequenced in a study of T-cell memory formation after mild COVID-19 (dated by TCRdb to the early 2020s). Libraries were made using 5' RACE. Instrument used: Illumina NovaSeq 6000. The raw public data were reprocessed by TCRdb itself: fastp quality trimming at Q25, MiXCR clonotype calling, in-frame beta chains only. Identical CDR3 protein sequences are pooled into one entry, listed with their most common genes and DNA. In all, the sample holds roughly 380,000 distinct CDR3 sequences, and 25% to 30% of those were seen once. Of the sample, roughly 12% is held by the ten largest clones. The sample consisted of PBMCs or a T cell subset sorted from them (not recorded which). The receptor set was obtained from an adult woman who had mild COVID-19 (a few samples of this study predate the infection). The sample titles of this study are shuffled in the database, so cell type and time point are left out; the donor was told from shared clones.

This clonotype turned up a few times. The V call is TRBV7-9, the J call TRBJ2-1; D is uncertain. The CDR3 extends over 15 amino acids. Germline-derived CDR1 and CDR2 are SEHNR and FQNEAQ (reference sequence). Trimming pared 1 base from V and 0 bases from J, leaving 7 bases between. The CDR3 coding sequence is TGTGCCAGCAGCTTAGGAAGCCGCTCCTACAATGAGCAGTTCTTC. Translating gives CASSLGSRSYNEQFF.

This chain links TRBV6-2 or TRBV6-3 with TRBJ2-5; 7 bases agree with TRBD2. CDR1 and CDR2 from the germline V gene are MNHEY and SVGEGT. This CDR3 is built from 13 residues. The V gene end was trimmed by 10 bases and the J gene end by 4 bases; junction bases not matched to a gene: 9. The CDR3 bases are TGTGCCACCAAGTGGGAGGGCCTAGAGACCCAGTACTTC. It codes for CATKWEGLETQYF.

This clonotype was counted between two and nine times. This chain links TRBV6-5 with TRBJ2-7, with a weak D call TRBD1 (6 bases). V lost 5 bases and J 0 bases, leaving 11 bases between the germline ends. The CDR3 has 14 residues. CDR1 MNHEY and CDR2 SVGAGI come from the germline V gene. The DNA for the CDR3 is TGTGCCAGCAGTGAAGACAGGATCTCCTACGAGCAGTACTTC. Translation: CASSEDRISYEQYF.

The chain recombines TRBV11-3 with TRBJ1-2; possibly TRBD1 for D (6 bases). The length of the CDR3 is 16 residues. V was shortened by 5 bases and J by 3 bases, with 19 bases between the two germline ends. Germline lookup yields CDR1 SGHNT and CDR2 YENEEA. CDR3 protein: CASSPSSTGRDYGYTF. The CDR3 coding sequence is TGTGCCAGCAGCCCATCCTCTACAGGGAGGGACTATGGCTACACCTTC.

Ten or more counts support this clonotype. J is TRBJ2-1 and V is TRBV29-1, with TRBD2 matching 8 bases. There are 14 residues in the CDR3. Looked up from germline, CDR1 is SQVTM and CDR2 is ANQGSEA. The trim removed 4 bases at V and 7 bases at J, leaving 9 bases unmatched. The CDR3 nucleotides are TGCAGCGTTGTACCCGCGGGGGGCCTTAATGAGCAGTTCTTC. It translates to CSVVPAGGLNEQFF.

This clonotype has just a few counts. This chain joins TRBV12-3 or TRBV12-4 and TRBJ2-1; D is unresolved. Trimming shortened V by 6 bases and J by 3 bases, and 3 bases separated the two germline ends. The CDR3 is made up of 11 amino acids. CDR3 region: CASRNYNEQFF. The CDR3 DNA reads as TGTGCCAGCAGAAACTACAATGAGCAGTTCTTC.

This clonotype was observed a few times. The rearrangement joins TRBV6-2 or TRBV6-3 to TRBJ2-7; perhaps TRBD2 as D (6 bases). The CDR3 is made up of 15 amino acids. Germline CDR1 MNHEY, CDR2 SVGEGT. Between the trimmed V and J ends, which lost 6 bases and 2 bases, there was a span of 17 bases. Here the CDR3 reads CASSLPGAQAYEQYF. As DNA, the CDR3 is TGTGCCAGCAGCCTCCCGGGAGCCCAGGCCTACGAGCAGTACTTC.

The chain has TRBV12-3 or TRBV12-4 and TRBJ1-3; tentative D call: TRBD1 (5 bases). V lost 8 bases and J lost 0, with 8 bases in between. The CDR3 totals 13 residues. The CDR3 here is CASSGGSGNTIYF. The CDR3 coding sequence is TGTGCCAGCTCCGGGGGCTCTGGAAACACCATATATTTT.

In this sample, this clonotype turned up a few times. The rearrangement links TRBV3-1 to TRBJ1-1, with D tentatively TRBD1 (5 bases). The CDR3 has 15 amino acids. V was clipped by 1 base and J by 0 bases, with 9 bases between them. Per germline, CDR1 LGHDT and CDR2 YNNKEL (reference sequence). CDR3 nucleotide sequence: TGTGCCAGCAGCCAAGGGGGGGGAGTGAACACTGAAGCTTTCTTT. Its protein is CASSQGGGVNTEAFF.

V is TRBV9 and J is TRBJ2-7; no clear D gene. This CDR3 is built from 15 residues. Trimming took off 2 bases at V and 0 bases at J, with 12 bases between the two ends. Germline CDR1 reads SGDLS; CDR2 reads YYNGEE. CDR3 amino acids: CASSVGIASSYEQYF. The CDR3 DNA follows: TGTGCCAGCAGCGTCGGCATCGCGAGCTCCTACGAGCAGTACTTC.

This clonotype was detected a few times. The chain joins TRBV7-9 to TRBJ1-1; D might be TRBD1 (6 bases). From germline, CDR1 is SEHNR and CDR2 FQNEAQ (reference sequence). This CDR3 has 15 residues. V dropped 1 base and J dropped 0 bases, with 9 bases sitting between them. This CDR3 reads CASSLEGGLNTEAFF. The CDR3 bases are TGTGCCAGCAGCTTAGAGGGGGGGTTGAACACTGAAGCTTTCTTT. The entire variable domain, with the rest obtained from reference TRBV7-9 and TRBJ1-1, is as follows: DTGVSQNPRHKITKRGQNVTFRCDPISEHNRLYWYRQTLGQGPEFLTYFQNEAQLEKSRLLSDRFSAERPKGSFSTLEIQRTEQGDSAMYLCASSLEGGLNTEAFFGQGTRLTVV.

V is TRBV9 and J is TRBJ2-1; TRBD2 aligns across 12 bases. This CDR3 is 16 amino acids long. The V and J ends lost 2 bases and 4 bases, in that order; junction bases with no gene match: 4. Per the germline V gene, CDR1 is SGDLS and CDR2 is YYNGEE. The CDR3 coding sequence is TGTGCCAGCAGCGTGGCTAGCGGGGGGGCTTACAATGAGCAGTTCTTC. Protein sequence: CASSVASGGAYNEQFF.

This clonotype was recorded at least ten times. The chain employs TRBV4-2 and TRBJ2-1, with D uncertain. The V and J ends lost 0 bases and 0 bases respectively, with 9 bases between them. Germline-derived CDR1 and CDR2 are LGHNA and YNFKEQ. The CDR3 length is 16 residues. The CDR3 sequence is CASSQEGSSSYNEQFF. For the CDR3, the DNA is TGTGCCAGCAGCCAAGAGGGCAGCAGCTCCTACAATGAGCAGTTCTTC.

This clonotype came up a few times. The V and J genes are TRBV7-9 and TRBJ2-1; 11 bases match TRBD2. V dropped 5 bases and J dropped 0; count of bases not matched to a gene: 3. In germline, CDR1 is SEHNR, CDR2 FQNEAQ (reference sequence). This CDR3 contains 16 residues. Written as DNA, the CDR3 is TGTGCCAGCAGCGGGACTAGCGGTCTCTCCTACAATGAGCAGTTCTTC. Translating gives CASSGTSGLSYNEQFF.

CDR3 sequence reads: CACPWPRYENTEAFF. The CDR3 DNA is TGTGCCTGTCCCTGGCCCCGGTATGAGAACACTGAAGCTTTCTTT. The chain employs TRBV30 and TRBJ1-1; the D is unclear. V was shortened by 6 bases and J by 1 base, with 18 bases between the two germline ends. This CDR3 spans 15 amino acids. Germline V gene sequence: CDR1 GTSNPN, CDR2 SVGIG (reference sequence).